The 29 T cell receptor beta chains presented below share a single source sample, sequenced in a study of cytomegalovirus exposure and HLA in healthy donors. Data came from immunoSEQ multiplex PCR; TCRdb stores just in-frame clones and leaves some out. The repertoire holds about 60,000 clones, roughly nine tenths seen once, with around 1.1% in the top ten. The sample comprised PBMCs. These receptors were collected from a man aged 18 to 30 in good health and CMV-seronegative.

The CDR3 DNA reads TGTGCCAGCAGCGAGGGACTAGCTGCGCTCTACGAGCAGTACTTC. As protein: CASSEGLAALYEQYF. This chain uses TRBV5-8 with TRBJ2-7; 9 positions agree with TRBD2. Germline V gives CDR1 SGHTS, CDR2 YDEGEE. The CDR3 is 15 residues long. Losses at the gene ends were 4 bases for V and 3 bases for J; bases not matched to a gene: 8. The entire variable domain, with the rest obtained from reference TRBV5-8 and TRBJ2-7, is as follows: EAGVTQSPTHLIKTRGQQATLRCSPISGHTSVYWYQQALGLGLQFLLWYDEGEERNRGNFPPRFSGRQFPNYSSELNVNALELEDSALYLCASSEGLAALYEQYFGPGTRLTVT.

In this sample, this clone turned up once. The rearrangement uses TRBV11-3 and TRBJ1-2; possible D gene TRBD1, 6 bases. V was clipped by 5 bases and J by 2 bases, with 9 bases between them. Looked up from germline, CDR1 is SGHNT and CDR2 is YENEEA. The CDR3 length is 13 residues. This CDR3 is CASSQDSNYGYTF. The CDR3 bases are TGTGCCAGCAGCCAGGACAGCAACTATGGCTACACCTTC.

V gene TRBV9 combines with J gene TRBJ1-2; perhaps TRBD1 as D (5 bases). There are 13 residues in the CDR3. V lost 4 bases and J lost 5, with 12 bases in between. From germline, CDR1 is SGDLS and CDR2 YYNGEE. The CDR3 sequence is CASSSTGGYGYTF. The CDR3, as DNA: TGTGCCAGCAGCTCAACGGGGGGATATGGCTACACCTTC.

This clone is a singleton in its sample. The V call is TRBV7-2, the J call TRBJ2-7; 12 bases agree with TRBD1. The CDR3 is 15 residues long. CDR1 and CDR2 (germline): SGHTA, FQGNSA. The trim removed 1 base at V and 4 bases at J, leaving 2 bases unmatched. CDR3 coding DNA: TGTGCCAGCAGCTTAGAGGGACAGGGGGCTTACGAGCAGTACTTC. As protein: CASSLEGQGAYEQYF.

This CDR3 is CASSQRTSGTETQYF. The DNA for the CDR3 is TGCGCCAGCAGCCAAAGGACTAGCGGGACGGAGACCCAGTACTTC. V and J are TRBV4-1 and TRBJ2-5, with 12 bases fitting TRBD2. Germline V lookup: CDR1 MGHRA, CDR2 YSYEKL. CDR3 length: 15 amino acids. V lost 2 bases, J lost 5 bases, and 3 bases stayed unmatched.

The CDR3 protein is CASSFQYQETQYF. The CDR3 DNA is TGTGCCAGCAGTTTTCAGTACCAAGAGACCCAGTACTTC. V is TRBV6-6 and J is TRBJ2-5, with unresolved D. CDR3 length: 13 residues. Trimming pared 4 bases from V and 0 bases from J, leaving 6 bases between. The germline CDR1 and CDR2 sequences are MNHNY and SVGAGI (reference sequence).

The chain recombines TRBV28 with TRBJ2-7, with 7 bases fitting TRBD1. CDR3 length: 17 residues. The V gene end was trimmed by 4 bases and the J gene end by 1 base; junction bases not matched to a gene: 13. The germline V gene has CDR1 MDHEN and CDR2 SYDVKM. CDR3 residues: CASSSFPGTEASYEQYF. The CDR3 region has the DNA TGTGCCAGCAGTTCATTCCCCGGGACAGAGGCTTCCTACGAGCAGTACTTC.

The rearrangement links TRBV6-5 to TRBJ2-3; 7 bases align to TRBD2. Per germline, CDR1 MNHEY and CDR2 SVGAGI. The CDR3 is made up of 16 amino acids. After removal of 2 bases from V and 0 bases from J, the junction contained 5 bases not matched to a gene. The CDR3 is CASSYRLAASTDTQYF. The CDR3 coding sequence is TGTGCCAGCAGTTACAGGCTAGCGGCGAGCACAGATACGCAGTATTTT.

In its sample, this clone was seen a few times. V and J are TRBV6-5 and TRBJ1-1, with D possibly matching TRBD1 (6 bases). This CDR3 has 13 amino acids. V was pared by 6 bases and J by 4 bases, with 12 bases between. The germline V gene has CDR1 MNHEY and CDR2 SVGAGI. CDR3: CASRGASRTEAFF. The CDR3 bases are TGTGCCAGCAGGGGGGCCAGCCGCACTGAAGCTTTCTTT.

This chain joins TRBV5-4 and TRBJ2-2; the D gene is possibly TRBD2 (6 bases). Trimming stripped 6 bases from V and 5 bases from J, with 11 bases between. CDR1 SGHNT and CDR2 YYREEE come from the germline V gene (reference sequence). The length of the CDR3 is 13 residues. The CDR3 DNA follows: TGTGCCAGCATGGCGGGACGAACCGGGGAGCTGTTTTTT. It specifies CASMAGRTGELFF.

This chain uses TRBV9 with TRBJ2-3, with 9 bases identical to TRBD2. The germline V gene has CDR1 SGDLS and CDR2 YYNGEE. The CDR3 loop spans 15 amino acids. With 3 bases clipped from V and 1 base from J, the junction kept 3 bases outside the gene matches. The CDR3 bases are TGTGCCAGCAGCGAGCGGACTAGCGGCACAGATACGCAGTATTTT. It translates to CASSERTSGTDTQYF. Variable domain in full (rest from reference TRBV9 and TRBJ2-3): DSGVTQTPKHLITATGQRVTLRCSPRSGDLSVYWYQQSLDQGLQFLIQYYNGEERAKGNILERFSAQQFPDLHSELNLSSLELGDSALYFCASSERTSGTDTQYFGPGTRLTVL.

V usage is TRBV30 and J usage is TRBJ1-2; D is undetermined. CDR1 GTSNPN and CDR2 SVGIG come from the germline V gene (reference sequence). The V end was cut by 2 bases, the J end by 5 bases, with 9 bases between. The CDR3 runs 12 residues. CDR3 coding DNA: TGTGCCTGGAGTCTGACCAGGTATGGCTACACCTTC. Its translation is CAWSLTRYGYTF.

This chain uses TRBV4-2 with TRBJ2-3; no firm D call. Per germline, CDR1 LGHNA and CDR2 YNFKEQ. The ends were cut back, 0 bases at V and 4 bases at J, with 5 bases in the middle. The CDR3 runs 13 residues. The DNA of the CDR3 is TGTGCCAGCAGCCAAGAAACACCAGATACGCAGTATTTT. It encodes CASSQETPDTQYF.

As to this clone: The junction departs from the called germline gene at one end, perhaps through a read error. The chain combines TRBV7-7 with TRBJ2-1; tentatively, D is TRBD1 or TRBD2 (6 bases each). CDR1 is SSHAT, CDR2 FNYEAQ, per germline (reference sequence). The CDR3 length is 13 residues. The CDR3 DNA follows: TGTGCTAGCAGCTTAGCGGCACAGGGAGAGCAGTTCTTC. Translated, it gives CASSLAAQGEQFF.

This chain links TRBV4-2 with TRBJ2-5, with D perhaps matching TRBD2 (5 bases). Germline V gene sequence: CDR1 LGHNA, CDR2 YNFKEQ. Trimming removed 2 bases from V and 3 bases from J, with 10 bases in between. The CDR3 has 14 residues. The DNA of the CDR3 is TGTGCCAGCAGCCAATGGCGGACTGAAGAGACCCAGTACTTC. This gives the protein CASSQWRTEETQYF.

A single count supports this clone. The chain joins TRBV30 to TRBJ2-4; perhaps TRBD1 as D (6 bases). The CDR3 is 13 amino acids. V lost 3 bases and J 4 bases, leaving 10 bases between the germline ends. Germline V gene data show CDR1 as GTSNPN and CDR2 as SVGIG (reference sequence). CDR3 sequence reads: CAWSPGQKNIQYF. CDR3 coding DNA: TGTGCCTGGAGCCCCGGACAGAAAAACATTCAGTACTTC.

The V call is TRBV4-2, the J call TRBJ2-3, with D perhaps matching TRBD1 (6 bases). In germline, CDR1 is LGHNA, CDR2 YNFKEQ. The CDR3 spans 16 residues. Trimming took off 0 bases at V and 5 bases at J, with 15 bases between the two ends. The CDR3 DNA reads TGTGCCAGCAGCCAAGAGGTCACAGGGTTTGGAGATACGCAGTATTTT. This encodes CASSQEVTGFGDTQYF.

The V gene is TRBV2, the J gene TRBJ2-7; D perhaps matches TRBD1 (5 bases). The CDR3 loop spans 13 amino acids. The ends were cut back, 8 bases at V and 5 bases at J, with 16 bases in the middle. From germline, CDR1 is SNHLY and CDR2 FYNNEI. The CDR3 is CASLQVGANEQYF. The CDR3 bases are TGTGCCAGCCTACAAGTTGGGGCGAACGAGCAGTACTTC.

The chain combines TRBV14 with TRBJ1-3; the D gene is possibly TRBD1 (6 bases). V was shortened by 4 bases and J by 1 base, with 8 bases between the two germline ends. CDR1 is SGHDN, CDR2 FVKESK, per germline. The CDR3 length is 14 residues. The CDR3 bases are TGTGCCAGCAGCCCACAGGGTTCTGGAAACACCATATATTTT. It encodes CASSPQGSGNTIYF.

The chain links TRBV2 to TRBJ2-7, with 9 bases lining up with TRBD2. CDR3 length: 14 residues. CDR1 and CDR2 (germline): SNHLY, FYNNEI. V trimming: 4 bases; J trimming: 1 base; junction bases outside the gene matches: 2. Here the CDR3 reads CASSGLAGSYEQYF. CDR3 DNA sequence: TGTGCCAGCAGTGGTCTAGCGGGATCCTACGAGCAGTACTTC.

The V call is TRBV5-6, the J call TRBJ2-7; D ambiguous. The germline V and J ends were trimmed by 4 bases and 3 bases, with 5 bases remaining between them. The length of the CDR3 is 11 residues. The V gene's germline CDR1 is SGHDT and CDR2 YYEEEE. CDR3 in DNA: TGTGCCAGCAGCGGAGTCTACGAGCAGTACTTC. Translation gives CASSGVYEQYF.

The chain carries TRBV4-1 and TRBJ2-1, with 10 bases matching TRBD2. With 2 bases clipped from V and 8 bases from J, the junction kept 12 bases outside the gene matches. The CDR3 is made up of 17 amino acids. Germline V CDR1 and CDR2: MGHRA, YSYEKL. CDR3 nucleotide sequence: TGCGCCAGCAGCCAATTACCTAGCGGGAGCCGCAGTGATGAGCAGTTCTTC. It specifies CASSQLPSGSRSDEQFF.

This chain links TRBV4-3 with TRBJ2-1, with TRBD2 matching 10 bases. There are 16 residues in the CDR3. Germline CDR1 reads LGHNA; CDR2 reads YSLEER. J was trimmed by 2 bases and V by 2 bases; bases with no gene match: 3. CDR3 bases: TGCGCCAGCAGCCAACAGGGGACTAGCGCCTACAATGAGCAGTTCTTC. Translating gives CASSQQGTSAYNEQFF.

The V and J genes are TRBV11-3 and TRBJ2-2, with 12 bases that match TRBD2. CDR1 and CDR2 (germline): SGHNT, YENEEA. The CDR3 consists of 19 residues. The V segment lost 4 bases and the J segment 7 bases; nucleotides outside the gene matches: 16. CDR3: CASSSTLVLAGGPGGELFF. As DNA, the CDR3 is TGTGCCAGCAGCTCAACTCTAGTCCTAGCGGGAGGGCCGGGCGGGGAGCTGTTTTTT.

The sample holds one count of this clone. The CDR3 DNA sequence: TGCGCCAGCAGCCAAGTGCCCGGGACAGGGGCCCGCAATGAGCAGTTCTTC. This codes for CASSQVPGTGARNEQFF. This rearrangement joins TRBV4-1 to TRBJ2-1; the match to TRBD1 covers 10 bases. The V gene end was trimmed by 1 base and the J gene end by 6 bases; junction bases not matched to a gene: 9. CDR3 length equals 17 residues. The germline gives CDR1 MGHRA, CDR2 YSYEKL.

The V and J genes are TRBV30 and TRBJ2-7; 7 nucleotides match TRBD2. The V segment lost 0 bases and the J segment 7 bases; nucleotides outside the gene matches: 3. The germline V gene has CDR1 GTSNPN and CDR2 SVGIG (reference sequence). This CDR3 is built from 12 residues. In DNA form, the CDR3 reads TGTGCCTGGAGTGTTTCAGCGGGAGAGCAGTACTTC. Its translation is CAWSVSAGEQYF.

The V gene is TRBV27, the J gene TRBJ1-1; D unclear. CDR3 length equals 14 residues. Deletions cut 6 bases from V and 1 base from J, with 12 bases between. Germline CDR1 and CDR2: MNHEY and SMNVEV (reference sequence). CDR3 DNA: TGTGCCAGCAGGCGCCAGACATGGAACACTGAAGCTTTCTTT. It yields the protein CASRRQTWNTEAFF.

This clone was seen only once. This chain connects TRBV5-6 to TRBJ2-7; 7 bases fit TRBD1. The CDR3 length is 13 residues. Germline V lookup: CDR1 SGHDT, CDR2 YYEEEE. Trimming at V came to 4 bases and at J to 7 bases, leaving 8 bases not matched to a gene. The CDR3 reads CASSRQGSWEQYF. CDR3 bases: TGTGCCAGCAGCCGACAGGGTTCGTGGGAGCAGTACTTC.

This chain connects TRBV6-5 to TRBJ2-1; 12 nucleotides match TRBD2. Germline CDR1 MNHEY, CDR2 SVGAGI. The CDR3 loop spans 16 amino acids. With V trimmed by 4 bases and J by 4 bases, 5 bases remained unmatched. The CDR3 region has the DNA TGTGCCAGCAGTTCCGATGGACTAGCGGGATACAATGAGCAGTTCTTC. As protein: CASSSDGLAGYNEQFF.